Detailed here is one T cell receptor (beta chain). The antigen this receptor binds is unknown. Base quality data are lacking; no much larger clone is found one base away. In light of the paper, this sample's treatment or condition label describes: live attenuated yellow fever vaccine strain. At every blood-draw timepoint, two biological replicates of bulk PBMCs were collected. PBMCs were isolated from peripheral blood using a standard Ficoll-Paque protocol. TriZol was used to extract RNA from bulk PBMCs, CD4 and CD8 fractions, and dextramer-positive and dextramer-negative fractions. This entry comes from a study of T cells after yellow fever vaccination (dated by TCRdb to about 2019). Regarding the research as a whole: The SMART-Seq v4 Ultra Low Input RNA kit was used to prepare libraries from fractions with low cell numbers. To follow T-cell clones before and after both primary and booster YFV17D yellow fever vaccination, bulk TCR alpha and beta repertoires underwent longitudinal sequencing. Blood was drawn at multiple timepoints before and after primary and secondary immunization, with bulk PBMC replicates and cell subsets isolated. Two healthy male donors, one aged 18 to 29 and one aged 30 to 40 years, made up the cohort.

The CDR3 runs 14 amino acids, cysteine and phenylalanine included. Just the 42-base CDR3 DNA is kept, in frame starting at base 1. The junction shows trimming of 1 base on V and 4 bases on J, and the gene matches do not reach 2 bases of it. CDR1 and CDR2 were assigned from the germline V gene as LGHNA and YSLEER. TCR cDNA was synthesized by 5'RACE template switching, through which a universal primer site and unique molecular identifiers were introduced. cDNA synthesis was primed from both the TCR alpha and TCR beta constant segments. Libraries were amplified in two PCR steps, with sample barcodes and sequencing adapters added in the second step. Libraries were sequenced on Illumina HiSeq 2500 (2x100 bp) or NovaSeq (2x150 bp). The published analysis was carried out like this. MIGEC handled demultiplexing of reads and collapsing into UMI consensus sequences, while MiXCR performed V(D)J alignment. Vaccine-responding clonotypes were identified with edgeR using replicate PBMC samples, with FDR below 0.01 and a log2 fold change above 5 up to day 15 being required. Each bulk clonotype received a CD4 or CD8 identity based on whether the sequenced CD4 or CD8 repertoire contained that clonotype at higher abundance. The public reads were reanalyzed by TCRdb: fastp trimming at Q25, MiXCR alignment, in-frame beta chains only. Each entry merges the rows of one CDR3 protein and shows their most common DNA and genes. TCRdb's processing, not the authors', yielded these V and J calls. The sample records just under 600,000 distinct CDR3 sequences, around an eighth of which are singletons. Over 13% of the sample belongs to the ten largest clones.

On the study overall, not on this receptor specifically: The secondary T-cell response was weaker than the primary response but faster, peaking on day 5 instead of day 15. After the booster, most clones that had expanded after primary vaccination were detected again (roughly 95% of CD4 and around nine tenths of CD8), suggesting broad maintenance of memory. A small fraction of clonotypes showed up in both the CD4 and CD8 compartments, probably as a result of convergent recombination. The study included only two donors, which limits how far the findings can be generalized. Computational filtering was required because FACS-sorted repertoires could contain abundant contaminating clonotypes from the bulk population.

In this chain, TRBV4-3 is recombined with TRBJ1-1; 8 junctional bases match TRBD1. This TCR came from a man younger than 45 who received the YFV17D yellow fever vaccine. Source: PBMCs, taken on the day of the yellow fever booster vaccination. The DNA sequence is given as TGCGCCAGCAGCCAAGCCACAGGGGGCACTGAAGCTTTCTTT. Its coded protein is CASSQATGGTEAFF.